The clone carrying this TCR beta chain was observed at least ten times. The data were taken from a study of T-cell reconstitution after alpha-beta-depleted transplantation in children. Unique molecular identifiers featured in how the TCRbeta library was prepared. In TCRdb, the PCR reads were re-called with MiXCR into one record per CDR3 protein. The sample shows under 450,000 distinct CDR3 sequences, more than 10% of them seen only once. Trimming at V came to 4 bases and at J to 6 bases, leaving 4 bases not matched to a gene. The CDR3 length is 13 residues. Germline V gene data show CDR1 as SGHRS and CDR2 as YFSETQ.

The V gene is TRBV5-1, the J gene TRBJ1-2; 9 bases map to TRBD1. The receptor was isolated from a human donor who donated a stem cell graft to a child with Fanconi anemia. This sample comprised PBMCs, obtained from the stem cell graft. CDR3 protein: CASSRDRVDGYTF. The CDR3 DNA follows: TGCGCCAGCAGCCGGGACAGGGTTGATGGCTACACCTTC.